This T cell receptor beta chain stems from a study of T cell responses to AZD1222 COVID-19 vaccine (dated by TCRdb to 2020 to 2022). About the study as a whole: TCR sequencing was performed for 230 to 250 trial participants, of whom approximately 200 were given two doses of AZD1222 and approximately 26 were given two doses of MenACWY control vaccine. Trial participants were enrolled by age into 18-55, 56-69 and 70-plus year subgroups, with about 150, 28 and 57 TCR-sequenced participants respectively.

The junction carries 9 bases between V and J, which are trimmed by 0 bases and 7 bases respectively. In the germline V gene (reference sequence), CDR1 corresponds to GTSNPN and CDR2 to SVGIG. From its cysteine to its phenylalanine, the CDR3 spans 12 amino acids. The read is trimmed to its CDR3 DNA, 36 bases read in frame from base 1. According to the study, the label for this sample's time point signals: about 28 days (+/-7) after the second vaccine dose. Because spike-specific TCR depth and breadth did not differ between the two schedules, AZD1222 recipients who got a second dose at roughly 4 weeks were pooled with those who got a second dose at roughly 12 weeks. Vaccinee samples came from UK trials COV001 and COV002, including a single-blind randomized controlled phase 2/3 trial of AZD1222 (ChAdOx1 nCoV-19) in healthy adults. For TCRbeta chain sequencing, PBMC samples were collected from trial participants at day 0 and at day 28 after the second dose.

The study at large found these results: Because no samples from the day 14 peak response were available, repertoires could be characterized only after the peak T cell response. In the small 56-69-year group, the increase in depth fell short of significance, most likely because of low power. Reportedly, almost half of the unique spike-specific TCRs recognized epitopes lying outside the regions that are mutated in the B.1.351 and B.1.1.7 variants. A significant rise in spike-specific TCR breadth and depth was observed after two AZD1222 doses relative to day 0 and relative to MenACWY recipients. Only a handful of AZD1222 recipients were SARS-CoV-2 seropositive at baseline, limiting conclusions about previously exposed vaccinees. The vaccine-associated CD4 TCRs covered the entire spike protein, and the dominant responses fell in regions 160-218 and 743-854. Participants were mostly white British and included more females than males, and it was suggested by the authors that clonal diversity may have been underestimated.

To note about this clone: Its cognate antigen has yet to be identified. No base quality information exists; no much larger clone differs at one position.

The CDR3 regions of human TCRbeta chains were subjected to immunosequencing. In the authors' own workflow: Repertoire TCRs were checked for matches against a reference library of SARS-CoV-2-specific TCRs that had been generated using the MIRA antigen-specificity platform. Breadth meant the fraction of unique TCRs that were SARS-CoV-2-associated, whereas depth meant the fraction of total T cells that were SARS-CoV-2-associated. Using the MIRA data, every spike-specific TCR was mapped to the spike region that the TCR reacted to and assigned to either a CD4 or a CD8 class. Log10-transformed breadth and depth values were compared by one-way ANOVA with Sidak's multiple comparisons tests. The table was pulled from immuneACCESS by TCRdb, which kept in-frame rearrangements only. Such tables lose some clones; where checked, under half of the loss comes from unresolved V genes, and the rest has no known cause. The DNA gave D and trimming, while V, J and clone size come from that table. The sample records approximately 180,000 clones, more than 75% of which are singletons. The ten largest make up about 24% of the sample.

The sequenced sample was peripheral blood, obtained 28 days after the second AZD1222 dose. This sequence was found in an adult who received the AZD1222 COVID-19 vaccine. This sequence uses TRBV30 and TRBJ1-2, with the D gene uncertain. The CDR3 here reads CAWSVQGFGYTF. In nucleotide form, the sequence is TGTGCCTGGAGTGTTCAAGGGTTTGGCTACACCTTC.